The T cell receptor beta chain under discussion was sequenced for a study of technical replicates of blood from a handful of donors. TCRdb's table, derived via immunoSEQ multiplex PCR, lists solely in-frame clones and lacks some. The table includes under 70,000 clones, about 90% detected once. This CDR3 is built from 16 residues. J gave up 3 bases and V 4 bases, and 11 bases lay outside the gene matches. Looked up from germline, CDR1 is ENHRY and CDR2 is SYGVKD. This clone was counted a single time. This clonotype was sampled from a human donor in good health. Sequencing was done on a sample of T cells isolated from PBMCs. The chain joins TRBV10-3 to TRBJ2-7; 8 positions match TRBD2. The CDR3 region is CAISVSGAQPGYEQYF. In DNA form, the CDR3 reads TGTGCCATCAGTGTTAGCGGGGCACAACCTGGCTACGAGCAGTACTTC.